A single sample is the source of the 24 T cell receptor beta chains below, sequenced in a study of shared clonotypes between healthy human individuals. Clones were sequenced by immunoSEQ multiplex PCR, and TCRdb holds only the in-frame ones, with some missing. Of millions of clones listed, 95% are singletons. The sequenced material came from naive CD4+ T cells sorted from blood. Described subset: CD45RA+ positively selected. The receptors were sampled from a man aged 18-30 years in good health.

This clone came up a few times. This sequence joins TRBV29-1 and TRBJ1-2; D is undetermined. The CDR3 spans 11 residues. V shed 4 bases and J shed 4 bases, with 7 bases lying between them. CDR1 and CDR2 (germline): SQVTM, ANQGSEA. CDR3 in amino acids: CSVGAGYGYTF. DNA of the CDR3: TGCAGCGTTGGGGCCGGCTATGGCTACACCTTC.

CDR3 residues: CASSLKTGGAYEQYF. The CDR3 DNA is TGTGCCAGCAGCCTCAAGACAGGGGGCGCCTACGAGCAGTACTTC. This chain uses TRBV7-8 with TRBJ2-7; 10 nucleotides line up with TRBD1. In germline, CDR1 is SGHVS, CDR2 FQNEAQ. Unmatched junction bases numbered 6, after V lost 5 bases and J lost 2 bases. This CDR3 comprises 15 residues. The full variable domain, in which reference TRBV7-8 and TRBJ2-7 provide the parts outside the CDR3, is GAGVSQSPRYKVAKRGQDVALRCDPISGHVSLFWYQQALGQGPEFLTYFQNEAQLDKSGLPSDRFFAERPEGSVSTLKIQRTQQEDSAVYLCASSLKTGGAYEQYFGPGTRLTVT.

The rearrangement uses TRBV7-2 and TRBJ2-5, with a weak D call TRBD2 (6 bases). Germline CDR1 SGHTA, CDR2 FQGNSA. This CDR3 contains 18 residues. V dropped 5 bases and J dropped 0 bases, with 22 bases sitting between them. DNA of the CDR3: TGTGCCAGCAGCCGCAAGGTGGGCGGGGAGGCATACCAAGAGACCCAGTACTTC. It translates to CASSRKVGGEAYQETQYF.

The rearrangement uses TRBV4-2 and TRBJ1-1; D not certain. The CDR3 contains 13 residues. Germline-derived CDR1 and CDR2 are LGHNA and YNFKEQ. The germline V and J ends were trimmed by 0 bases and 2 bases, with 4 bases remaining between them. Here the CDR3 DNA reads TGTGCCAGCAGCCAAGACAGTAACACTGAAGCTTTCTTT. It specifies CASSQDSNTEAFF.

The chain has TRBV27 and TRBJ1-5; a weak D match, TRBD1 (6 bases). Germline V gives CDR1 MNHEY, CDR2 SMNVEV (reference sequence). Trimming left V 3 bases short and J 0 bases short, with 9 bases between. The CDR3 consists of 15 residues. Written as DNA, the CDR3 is TGTGCCAGCAGTTTGGTGGGGGCTAGCAATCAGCCCCAGCATTTT. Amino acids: CASSLVGASNQPQHF.

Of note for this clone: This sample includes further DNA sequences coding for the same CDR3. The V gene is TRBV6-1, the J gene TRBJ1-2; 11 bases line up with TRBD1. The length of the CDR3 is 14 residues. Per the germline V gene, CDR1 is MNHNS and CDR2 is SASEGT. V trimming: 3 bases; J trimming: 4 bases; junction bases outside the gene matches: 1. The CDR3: CASSEGQGVYGYTF. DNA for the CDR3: TGTGCCAGCAGTGAGGGACAGGGGGTCTATGGCTACACCTTC.

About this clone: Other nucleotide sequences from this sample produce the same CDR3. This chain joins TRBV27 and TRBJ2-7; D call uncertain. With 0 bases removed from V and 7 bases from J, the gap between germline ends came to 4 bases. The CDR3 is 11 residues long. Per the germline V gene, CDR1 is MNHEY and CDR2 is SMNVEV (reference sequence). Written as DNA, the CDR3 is TGTGCCAGCAGTTTATCTGGGGAGCAGTACTTC. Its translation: CASSLSGEQYF.

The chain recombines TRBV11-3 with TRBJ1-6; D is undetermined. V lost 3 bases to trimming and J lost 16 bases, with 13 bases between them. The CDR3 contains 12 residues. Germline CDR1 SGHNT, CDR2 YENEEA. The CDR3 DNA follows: TGTGCCAGCAGCTTGGACGGCCTCAATCTCCACTTT. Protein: CASSLDGLNLHF.

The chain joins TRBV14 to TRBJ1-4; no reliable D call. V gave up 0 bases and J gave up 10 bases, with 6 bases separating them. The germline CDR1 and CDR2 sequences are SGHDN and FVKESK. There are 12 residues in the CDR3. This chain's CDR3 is CASSQEAGKLFF. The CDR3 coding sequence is TGTGCCAGCAGCCAAGAAGCCGGAAAACTGTTTTTT.

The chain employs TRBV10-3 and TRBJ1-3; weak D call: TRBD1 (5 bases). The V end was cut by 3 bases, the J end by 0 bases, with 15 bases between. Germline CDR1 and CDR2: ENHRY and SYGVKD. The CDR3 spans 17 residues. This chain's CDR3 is CAISERGSISSGNTIYF. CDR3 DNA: TGTGCCATCAGTGAACGGGGCTCTATAAGCTCTGGAAACACCATATATTTT.

The CDR3 is CASSPSWQGTEAFF. Written as DNA, the CDR3 is TGTGCCAGCTCACCTAGCTGGCAGGGCACTGAAGCTTTCTTT. V is TRBV18 and J is TRBJ1-1; perhaps TRBD1 as D (5 bases). CDR3 length: 14 amino acids. Trimming removed 3 bases at V and 4 bases at J, with 12 bases between. Germline-derived CDR1 and CDR2 are KGHSH and LQKENI.

CDR3 amino acids: CASSTRTSGNNEQFF. The CDR3 region has the DNA TGTGCCAGCAGCACCCGGACTAGCGGAAACAATGAGCAGTTCTTC. The chain links TRBV7-9 to TRBJ2-1; 10 nucleotides match TRBD2. The germline V gene encodes CDR1 SEHNR and CDR2 FQNEAQ (reference sequence). V was pared by 5 bases and J by 5 bases, with 6 bases of the junction left unmatched. The CDR3 is 15 amino acids.

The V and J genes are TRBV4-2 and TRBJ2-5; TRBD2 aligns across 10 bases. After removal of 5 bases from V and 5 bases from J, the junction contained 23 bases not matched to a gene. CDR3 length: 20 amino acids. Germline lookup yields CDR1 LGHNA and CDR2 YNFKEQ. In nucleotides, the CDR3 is TGTGCCAGCAGCTCCCCTCGGGGACTAGCGAAACTACGGGAGGGGGAGACCCAGTACTTC. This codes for CASSSPRGLAKLREGETQYF.

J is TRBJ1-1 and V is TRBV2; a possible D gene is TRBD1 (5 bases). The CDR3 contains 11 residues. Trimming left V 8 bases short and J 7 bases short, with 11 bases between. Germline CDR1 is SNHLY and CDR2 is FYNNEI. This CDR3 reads CASLIQDEAFF. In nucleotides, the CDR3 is TGTGCCAGCTTAATACAGGATGAAGCTTTCTTT.

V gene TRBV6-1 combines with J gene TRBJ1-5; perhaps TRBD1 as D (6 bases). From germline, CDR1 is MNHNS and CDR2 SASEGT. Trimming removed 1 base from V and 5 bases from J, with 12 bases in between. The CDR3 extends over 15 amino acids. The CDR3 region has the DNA TGTGCCAGCAGTGAAGTACCAGGGGATTATCAGCCCCAGCATTTT. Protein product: CASSEVPGDYQPQHF.

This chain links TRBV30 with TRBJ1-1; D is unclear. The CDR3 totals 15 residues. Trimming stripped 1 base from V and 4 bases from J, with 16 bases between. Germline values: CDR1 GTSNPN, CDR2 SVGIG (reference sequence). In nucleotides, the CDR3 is TGTGCCTGGAGTGCTAACCTGAAAGCGACCACTGAAGCTTTCTTT. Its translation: CAWSANLKATTEAFF.

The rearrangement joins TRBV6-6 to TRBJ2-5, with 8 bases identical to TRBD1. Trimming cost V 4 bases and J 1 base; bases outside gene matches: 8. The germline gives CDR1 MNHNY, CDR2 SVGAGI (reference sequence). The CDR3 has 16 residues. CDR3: CASSWAPRGPQETQYF. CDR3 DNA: TGTGCCAGCAGTTGGGCCCCCAGGGGGCCCCAAGAGACCCAGTACTTC.

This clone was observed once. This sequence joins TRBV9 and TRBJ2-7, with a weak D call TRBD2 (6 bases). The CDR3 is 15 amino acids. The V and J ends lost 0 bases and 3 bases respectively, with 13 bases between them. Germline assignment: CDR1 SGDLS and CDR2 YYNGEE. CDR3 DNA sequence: TGTGCCAGCAGCGTAGATAGCGGACAAGACTACGAGCAGTACTTC. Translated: CASSVDSGQDYEQYF.

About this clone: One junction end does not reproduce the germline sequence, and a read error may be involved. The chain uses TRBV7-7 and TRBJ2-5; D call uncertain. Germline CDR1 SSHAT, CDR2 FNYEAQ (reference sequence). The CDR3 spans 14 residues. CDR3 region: CASSDNVGSETQYF. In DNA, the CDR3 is TGTGCTAGCAGCGATAATGTAGGGTCAGAGACCCAGTACTTC.

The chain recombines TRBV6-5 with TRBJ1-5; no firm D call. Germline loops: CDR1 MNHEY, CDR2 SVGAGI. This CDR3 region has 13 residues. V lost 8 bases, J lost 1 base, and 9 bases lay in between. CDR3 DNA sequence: TGTGCCAGCTTGGATAGGAGCAATCAGCCCCAGCATTTT. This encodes CASLDRSNQPQHF.

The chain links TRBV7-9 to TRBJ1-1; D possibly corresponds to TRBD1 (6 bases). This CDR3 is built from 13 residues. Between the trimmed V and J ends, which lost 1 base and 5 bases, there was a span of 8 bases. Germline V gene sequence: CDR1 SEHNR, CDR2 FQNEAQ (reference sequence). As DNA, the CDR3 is TGTGCCAGCAGCTTAGACAGGGAGACTGAAGCTTTCTTT. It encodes CASSLDRETEAFF.

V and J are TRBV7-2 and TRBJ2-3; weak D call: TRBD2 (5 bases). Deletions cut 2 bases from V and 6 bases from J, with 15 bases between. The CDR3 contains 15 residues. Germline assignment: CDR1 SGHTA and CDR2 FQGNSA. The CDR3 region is CASSLSSGYADTQYF. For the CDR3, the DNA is TGTGCCAGCAGCTTAAGTTCGGGGTACGCGGATACGCAGTATTTT.

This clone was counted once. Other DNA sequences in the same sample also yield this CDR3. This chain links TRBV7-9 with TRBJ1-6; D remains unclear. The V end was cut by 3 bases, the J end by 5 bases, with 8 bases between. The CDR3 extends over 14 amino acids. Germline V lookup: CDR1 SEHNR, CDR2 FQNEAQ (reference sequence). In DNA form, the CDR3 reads TGTGCCAGCAGCTTCGGAACAGATAATTCACCCCTCCACTTT. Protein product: CASSFGTDNSPLHF.

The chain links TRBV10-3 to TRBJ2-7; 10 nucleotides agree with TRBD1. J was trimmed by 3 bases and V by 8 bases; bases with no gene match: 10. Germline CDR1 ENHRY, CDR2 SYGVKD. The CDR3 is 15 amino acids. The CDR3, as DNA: TGTGCCATCTCCTTCCGGGACAGGGGTATCTACGAGCAGTACTTC. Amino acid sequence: CAISFRDRGIYEQYF.